This is a list of T cell receptor beta chains from one sample in a study of technical replicates of blood from several donors. Some clones are missing from TCRdb's copy, which holds only in-frame ones; the method was immunoSEQ multiplex PCR. The sample consists of 78,000 or so clones, 91% of them appearing once. Source material: T cells isolated from PBMCs. The receptor set was obtained from a human donor in good health. Some clones in this sample may be carry-over from other donors' samples. Each CDR3 is given with its conserved first and last residue. Fields, in order: V gene, D gene, J gene, clone size, CDR3 DNA, CDR3 protein. The D gene is left open where the match is weak. Clone size, where shown, is once, few, many, or a class for clones that have expanded.

>TRBV6-5|TRBD1|TRBJ2-7|.
TGTGCCAGCAGTCAGGCGGCAGGGGGCCTATACGAGCAGTACTTC
CASSQAAGGLYEQYF
>TRBV7-8|.|TRBJ2-5|.
TGTGCCAGCAACGTCAATGGGGCCGCCGGCGGCCAAGAGACCCAGTACTTC
CASNVNGAAGGQETQYF
>TRBV30|.|TRBJ2-5|.
TGTGCCTGGAGTTCACAATGGGAGACCCAGTACTTC
CAWSSQWETQYF
>TRBV7-9|TRBD1|TRBJ2-5|.
TGTGCCAGCAGCTTCCCGGACAGGGGGCTAAGGGAGACCCAGTACTTC
CASSFPDRGLRETQYF
>TRBV4-2|TRBD1|TRBJ2-7|.
TGTGCCAGCAGCCAACAGGGACAGACCTACGAGCAGTACTTC
CASSQQGQTYEQYF
>TRBV10-2|TRBD1|TRBJ1-5|.
TGCGCCAGCAGCTCAATGACAGGGGGCGGCGGTAATCAGCCCCAGCATTTT
CASSSMTGGGGNQPQHF
>TRBV30|TRBD1|TRBJ2-7|.
TGTGCCTGGGGACAGGCCGACTCCTACGAGCAGTACTTC
CAWGQADSYEQYF
>TRBV10-3|.|TRBJ1-1|.
TGTGCCATCAGTCGGGGCACTGAAGCTTTCTTT
CAISRGTEAFF
>TRBV7-2|.|TRBJ1-5|.
TGTGCCAGCAGCTCCTATAAGTTTCAGCCCCAGCATTTT
CASSSYKFQPQHF
>TRBV10-1|TRBD1|TRBJ2-7|few
TGCGCCAGCGGCGGACAGGGGGACGTCGCCGAGCAGTACTTC
CASGGQGDVAEQYF
>TRBV9|TRBD1|TRBJ1-4|.
TGTGCCAGCAGCGGTACAGGGGGATATCATGAAAAACTGTTTTTT
CASSGTGGYHEKLFF
>TRBV19|TRBD2|TRBJ2-4|.
TGTGCCAGTAGTGGGAGGGGCGACGAGGACATTCAGTACTTC
CASSGRGDEDIQYF
>TRBV9|.|TRBJ2-5|.
TGTGCCAGCAGCGCTACAGGGTCAGTGGAGACCCAGTACTTC
CASSATGSVETQYF
>TRBV2|.|TRBJ2-1|.
TGTGCCAGCACGGAGGCTTATAGCTCCTACAATGAGCAGTTCTTC
CASTEAYSSYNEQFF